A selection of T cell receptor beta chains follows, all from one sample in a study of blood T cell repertoires in COVID-19. Only in-frame clones appear in the TCRdb table, and some are missing; sequencing was by immunoSEQ multiplex PCR. The table has 200,000 to 250,000 clones, around four fifths seen once; the top ten hold around a sixth. Sequencing used peripheral blood. These receptors originate from a woman aged 80 or over with active or convalescent COVID-19. The CDR3 runs from the conserved cysteine through the conserved F or W. The D gene is left open where the match is weak. Rows give clone size only sometimes, using once, few, many, or a class for an expanded clone.

v_gene	abundance	d_gene	j_gene	CDR3nt	CDR3aa
TRBV30	.	.	TRBJ2-1	TGTGCCTGGACCAGGGGCTTGAATGAGCAGTTCTTC	CAWTRGLNEQFF
TRBV5-1	.	TRBD1	TRBJ2-7	TGCGCCAGCAGCCTATTGACAGGGGAGTACGAGCAGTACTTC	CASSLLTGEYEQYF
TRBV7-2	.	TRBD1	TRBJ2-3	TGTGCCAGCAGCTCTAAGAGACAGGGGGCAGGGGATACGCAGTATTTT	CASSSKRQGAGDTQYF
TRBV7-9	.	TRBD1	TRBJ1-2	TGTGCCAGCAGCTATGGGGACAGGGCGACAGTCTATGGCTACACCTTC	CASSYGDRATVYGYTF
TRBV6-2/TRBV6-3	few	.	TRBJ2-5	TGTGCCAGCAGTTCCAATTTAAGGCTGAGCGAAGAGACCCAGTACTTC	CASSSNLRLSEETQYF
TRBV11-1	.	TRBD1	TRBJ2-2	TGTGCCAGCAGCTTGGGACAGGGGGTTATCGGGGAGCTGTTTTTT	CASSLGQGVIGELFF
TRBV3-1/TRBV3-2	.	TRBD1	TRBJ1-5	TGTGCCAGCAGCCAACCCAGGGGGGACAGGGGCTCGAAATATAGCAATCAGCCCCAGCATTTT	CASSQPRGDRGSKYSNQPQHF
TRBV5-1	.	.	TRBJ2-2	TGCGCCAGCAGCGATCAGGGGAGCGACACCGGGGAGCTGTTTTTT	CASSDQGSDTGELFF
TRBV18	.	.	TRBJ1-2	TGTGCCAGCTCACCACCGGCTAATCGGGGCTATGGCTACACCTTC	CASSPPANRGYGYTF
TRBV7-9	.	.	TRBJ1-2	TGTGCCAGCAGCGTCCGCTATGAGGGAGGGTGGAATGGCTACACCTTC	CASSVRYEGGWNGYTF
TRBV3-1/TRBV3-2	once	.	TRBJ2-2	TGTGCCAGCAGCCTTAACAGAGTGAACACCGGGGAGCTGTTTTTT	CASSLNRVNTGELFF
TRBV2	.	.	TRBJ2-7	TGTGCCAGCACCCAGGAATGGACAGCTTCCTACGAGCAGTACTTC	CASTQEWTASYEQYF
TRBV3-1/TRBV3-2	.	.	TRBJ2-4	TGTGCCAGCAGCCCGACGGGACTAGCCAAAAACATTCAGTACTTC	CASSPTGLAKNIQYF
TRBV1	.	.	TRBJ2-1	TGCACCAGCAGCCAAGAGCGACTAGCGGGGGGATACAATGAGCAGTTCTTC	CTSSQERLAGGYNEQFF
TRBV15	.	.	TRBJ1-2	TGTGCCACCAGCAGAGGAGGCAGGGCGCCCTATGGCTACACCTTC	CATSRGGRAPYGYTF
TRBV6-5	.	TRBD1	TRBJ2-7	TGTGCCAGCATACGCCGGGACAGGCCCTACGAGCAGTACTTC	CASIRRDRPYEQYF
TRBV19	.	.	TRBJ1-3	TGTGCCAGTAGTTCCGGGTCGACGGGTAACTCTGGAAACACCATATATTTT	CASSSGSTGNSGNTIYF
TRBV28	.	TRBD1	TRBJ2-7	TGTGCCAGCAGTTTGGGACAGGTCGGGCAGTACTTC	CASSLGQVGQYF
TRBV11-2	.	.	TRBJ1-4	TGTGCCAGCAGCTTGGCCCATGAAAAACTGTTTTTT	CASSLAHEKLFF
TRBV6-2/TRBV6-3	.	TRBD1	TRBJ1-1	TGTGCCAGCAGTTACTTGAGAGGGGGCCCTAGGGCCACTGAAGCTTTCTTT	CASSYLRGGPRATEAFF
TRBV5-1	.	TRBD1	TRBJ1-2	TGCGCCAGCAGCTTGTACACGACAGGGGTTGCCCCCTATGGCTACACCTTC	CASSLYTTGVAPYGYTF
TRBV9	.	.	TRBJ2-3	TGTGCCAGCAGCCGTCCGGAAGGGGGAATGACAGATACGCAGTATTTT	CASSRPEGGMTDTQYF
TRBV7-9	.	.	TRBJ2-3	TGTGCCAGCAACCCACAGGGAGTTAGCACAGATACGCAGTATTTT	CASNPQGVSTDTQYF
TRBV3-1/TRBV3-2	.	TRBD1	TRBJ1-5	TGTGCCAGCAGCCCTCACAGGGGGGATCAGCCCCAGCATTTT	CASSPHRGDQPQHF
TRBV7-2	few	.	TRBJ1-1	TGTGCCAGCAGCCCGCAGGGCAGACCCACTGAAGCTTTCTTT	CASSPQGRPTEAFF
TRBV27	once	TRBD2	TRBJ2-1	TGTGCCAGCAGTTTAGCGGGGGAAGGGAATGAGCAGTTCTTC	CASSLAGEGNEQFF
TRBV19	few	.	TRBJ2-2	TGTGCCAGTAGTATAGATTTTACGGGAAAGAACACCGGGGAGCTGTTTTTT	CASSIDFTGKNTGELFF
TRBV7-2	.	.	TRBJ1-2	TGTGCCAGCAGCTCCTCGAAGGGGGACTATGGCTACACCTTC	CASSSSKGDYGYTF
TRBV6-5	once	.	TRBJ2-7	TGTGCCAGCAACAAACAGGGGGGGTACGAGCAGTACTTC	CASNKQGGYEQYF
TRBV19	.	TRBD2	TRBJ2-1	TGTGCCAGTAGTATTGTTTCTAGCGGGAGTTACAATGAGCAGTTCTTC	CASSIVSSGSYNEQFF
TRBV5-6	once	TRBD1	TRBJ1-1	TGTGCCAGCAGCTTGACCCGGGACAGAGCTTTCTTT	CASSLTRDRAFF
TRBV27	.	TRBD1	TRBJ1-1	TGTGCCAGCAGTTCCTCCCCGAACAGGGGCCTTGGGGTGAACACTGAAGCTTTCTTT	CASSSSPNRGLGVNTEAFF